Below, 13 T cell receptor beta chains from the same sample are listed, as sequenced in a study of Graves' ophthalmopathy and Graves' hyperthyroidism. CDR3 regions of TCR beta were amplified from RNA transcripts. Second-round multiplex PCR came after first-round RT-PCR with HTBI primers. One entry per CDR3 protein results from TCRdb running MiXCR on the multiplex PCR reads. The sample lists about 740,000 distinct CDR3 sequences, 35% to 50% occurring once. The sample was peripheral blood. The receptors shown here come from an adult man with Graves' ophthalmopathy.

The chain couples TRBV6-6 to TRBJ2-2; TRBD2 matches 13 bases. Germline V CDR1 and CDR2: MNHNY, SVGAGI (reference sequence). The CDR3 contains 16 residues. V was pared by 2 bases and J by 6 bases, with 3 bases of the junction left unmatched. The CDR3 spells CASSYPGLAGAGELFF. In DNA form, the CDR3 reads TGTGCCAGCAGTTACCCTGGACTAGCGGGAGCCGGGGAGCTGTTTTTT.

This clonotype has ten or more counts. J is TRBJ2-7 and V is TRBV7-9, with D perhaps matching TRBD2 (6 bases). Trimming took 0 bases from V and 1 from J, leaving 13 bases between them. Germline assignment: CDR1 SEHNR and CDR2 FQNEAQ (reference sequence). The CDR3 consists of 16 residues. CDR3 in amino acids: CASSLATGVPSYEQYF. The CDR3 region has the DNA TGTGCCAGCAGCTTAGCGACGGGAGTCCCTTCCTACGAGCAGTACTTC. The full variable domain, rest sourced from reference TRBV7-9 and TRBJ2-7, is DTGVSQNPRHKITKRGQNVTFRCDPISEHNRLYWYRQTLGQGPEFLTYFQNEAQLEKSRLLSDRFSAERPKGSFSTLEIQRTEQGDSAMYLCASSLATGVPSYEQYFGPGTRLTVT.

This clonotype has a count of ten or more. DNA for the CDR3: TGTGCCACAAGGACAGGGGGAAACACCGGGGAGCTGTTTTTT. Amino acids: CATRTGGNTGELFF. The gene calls are TRBV24-1 and TRBJ2-2, with 10 bases that match TRBD1. The CDR3 length is 14 residues. Unmatched junction bases numbered 3, after V lost 10 bases and J lost 2 bases. The germline V gene has CDR1 KGHDR and CDR2 SFDVKD.

In this sample, this clonotype turned up once. The CDR3 DNA follows: TGTGCCCCGGACAGTGAGAACACCGGGGAGCTGTTTTTT. Translation: CAPDSENTGELFF. The V and J genes are TRBV25-1 and TRBJ2-2; tentative D call: TRBD1 (6 bases). The germline CDR1 and CDR2 sequences are MGHDK and SYGVNS. Trimming shortened V by 11 bases and J by 1 base, and 11 bases separated the two germline ends. CDR3 length equals 13 residues.

This clonotype was detected a few times. The genes are TRBV10-3 and TRBJ2-7; tentatively, D is TRBD1 or TRBD2 (5 bases each). The V gene's germline CDR1 is ENHRY and CDR2 SYGVKD. V lost 10 bases and J 3 bases, leaving 22 bases between the germline ends. This CDR3 spans 15 amino acids. The CDR3 protein is CASTDGTGAFYEQYF. The CDR3 DNA sequence: TGTGCCAGCACCGACGGGACGGGTGCTTTCTACGAGCAGTACTTC.

This clonotype was detected only a few times. This chain connects TRBV25-1 to TRBJ2-7, with D possibly being TRBD2 (5 bases). The CDR3 has 14 residues. Trimming stripped 8 bases from V and 4 bases from J, with 18 bases between. The germline gives CDR1 MGHDK, CDR2 SYGVNS. CDR3 amino acids: CASSPVGLTYEQYF. CDR3 DNA: TGTGCCAGCTCACCAGTAGGACTCACGTACGAGCAGTACTTC.

CDR3 nucleotides: TGCAGTGCTTCGGCGGGGGGCCGGTCGGGTCAGCCCCAGCATTTT. It encodes CSASAGGRSGQPQHF. This chain connects TRBV20-1 to TRBJ1-5; D possibly corresponds to TRBD1 (6 bases). The germline gives CDR1 DFQATT, CDR2 SNEGSKA (reference sequence). The CDR3 loop spans 15 amino acids. Trimming stripped 5 bases from V and 6 bases from J, with 20 bases between.

This clonotype was picked up a small number of times. V usage is TRBV7-9 and J usage is TRBJ1-1, with a possible D match to TRBD1 (5 bases). Germline CDR1 and CDR2: SEHNR and FQNEAQ (reference sequence). The CDR3 totals 14 residues. V gave up 6 bases and J gave up 6 bases, with 17 bases separating them. This CDR3 reads CASSRPGNGAEAFF. DNA for the CDR3: TGTGCCAGCAGTCGTCCAGGGAATGGCGCTGAAGCTTTCTTT.

Ten or more counts support this clonotype. The chain is built from TRBV19 and TRBJ1-5, with 8 bases aligning to TRBD1. V shed 5 bases, J shed 5 bases, and the junction held 8 bases outside the gene matches. Per the germline V gene, CDR1 is LNHDA and CDR2 is SQIVND (reference sequence). This CDR3 contains 15 residues. CDR3 sequence reads: CASSFKDRAYQPQHF. The CDR3 bases are TGTGCCAGTAGTTTTAAGGACAGGGCGTATCAGCCCCAGCATTTT.

This clonotype appeared many times. J is TRBJ2-7 and V is TRBV20-1; 9 positions agree with TRBD2. This CDR3 spans 14 amino acids. Germline V gives CDR1 DFQATT, CDR2 SNEGSKA (reference sequence). The trim removed 5 bases at V and 0 bases at J, leaving 5 bases unmatched. CDR3 bases: TGCAGTGCTTCTAGCGGGGAATACTCCTACGAGCAGTACTTC. Translation: CSASSGEYSYEQYF.

On this clonotype itself: A much larger clonotype is one base distant, so this may be a read error. The chain joins TRBV20-1 to TRBJ2-5, with TRBD2 identical over 11 bases. J lost 4 bases, V lost 3 bases, and 7 bases had no gene match. Germline loops: CDR1 DFQATT, CDR2 SNEGSKA (reference sequence). This CDR3 contains 15 residues. For the CDR3, the DNA is TGCAGTGCTAGTGACGGGACTAGCGGTATAGAGACCCAGTACTTC. This encodes CSASDGTSGIETQYF.

The chain employs TRBV19 and TRBJ2-2, with D tentatively TRBD1 (5 bases). This CDR3 spans 16 amino acids. CDR1 and CDR2 from the germline V gene are LNHDA and SQIVND (reference sequence). Trimming left V 0 bases short and J 2 bases short, with 10 bases between. CDR3 residues: CASSIDPGSNTGELFF. The CDR3 nucleotides read TGTGCCAGTAGTATAGATCCAGGGTCTAACACCGGGGAGCTGTTTTTT.

The V call is TRBV6-5, the J call TRBJ2-7, with a tentative D call TRBD1 (6 bases). This CDR3 spans 14 amino acids. V gave up 3 bases and J gave up 5 bases, with 14 bases separating them. Germline lookup yields CDR1 MNHEY and CDR2 SVGAGI. CDR3 amino acids: CASSYQQGDHEQYF. CDR3 in DNA: TGTGCCAGCAGTTATCAACAGGGTGATCACGAGCAGTACTTC.